Listed below are T cell receptor beta chains from one sample, sequenced in a study of T-cell reconstitution after alpha-beta-depleted transplantation in children. MiXCR, applied by TCRdb to the PCR reads, yields one record per CDR3 protein. The table lists around 410,000 distinct CDR3 sequences, 11% of them singletons. Material: PBMCs from the stem cell graft donor, obtained from the stem cell graft. The receptors come from a human donor who donated a stem cell graft to a child with acute myeloid leukemia. CDR3s include the opening cysteine and the closing phenylalanine or tryptophan.

J gene: TRBJ2-5; V gene: TRBV6-5; CDR3 protein: CASKSSSETQYF
J gene: TRBJ1-2; V gene: TRBV4-1; CDR3 protein: CASSQEPSGVDPDTF
J gene: TRBJ2-1; V gene: TRBV2; CDR3 protein: CASCPGTSGLLSYNEQFF
J gene: TRBJ2-7; V gene: TRBV5-1; CDR3 protein: CASSFERGLHYEQYF
J gene: TRBJ1-1; V gene: TRBV29-1; CDR3 protein: CSVEEDGTPNTEAFF
J gene: TRBJ1-5; V gene: TRBV20-1; CDR3 protein: CSARGGGDFSNQPQHF
J gene: TRBJ2-5; V gene: TRBV7-8; CDR3 protein: CASSLVGWRETQYF
J gene: TRBJ2-1; V gene: TRBV9; CDR3 protein: CASSVAGVGGKYNEQFF
J gene: TRBJ2-7; V gene: TRBV7-9; CDR3 protein: CASSPIDTGHWEQYF
J gene: TRBJ2-3; V gene: TRBV20-1; CDR3 protein: CSAPSGSGSDTQYF
J gene: TRBJ2-1; V gene: TRBV12-3/TRBV12-4; CDR3 protein: CASSLEDSLVDEQFF
J gene: TRBJ2-7; V gene: TRBV5-1; CDR3 protein: CASSLGGINSYEQYF
J gene: TRBJ2-1; V gene: TRBV6-2/TRBV6-3; CDR3 protein: CASSGTSGRFPNYNEQFF
J gene: TRBJ2-5; V gene: TRBV5-1; CDR3 protein: CASSPSTGAEETQYF
J gene: TRBJ2-7; V gene: TRBV20-1; CDR3 protein: CSAETSFRTSGRSRSYEQYF
J gene: TRBJ2-7; V gene: TRBV18; CDR3 protein: CASSPQGAEQYF
J gene: TRBJ2-2; V gene: TRBV5-6; CDR3 protein: CASSAMTTGGTGELFF
J gene: TRBJ1-5; V gene: TRBV20-1; CDR3 protein: CSAIQGLLQPQHF
J gene: TRBJ2-1; V gene: TRBV13; CDR3 protein: CASSLEVAGGNEQFF
J gene: TRBJ2-5; V gene: TRBV27; CDR3 protein: CASNEASGANPQETQYF
J gene: TRBJ1-1; V gene: TRBV20-1; CDR3 protein: CSAPRNTEAFF
J gene: TRBJ2-2; V gene: TRBV7-9; CDR3 protein: CASSPTVVSGELFF
J gene: TRBJ2-4; V gene: TRBV4-2; CDR3 protein: CASSQDGSQNIQYF
J gene: TRBJ1-2; V gene: TRBV6-5; CDR3 protein: CASSYSGGANNYGYTF
J gene: TRBJ2-1; V gene: TRBV7-2; CDR3 protein: CASSFTSGRGNNEQFF
J gene: TRBJ2-1; V gene: TRBV6-1; CDR3 protein: CASSDRGRSRPNEQFF
J gene: TRBJ2-2; V gene: TRBV15; CDR3 protein: CATKSEVAENTGELFF
J gene: TRBJ1-2; V gene: TRBV4-2; CDR3 protein: CASSQDGGKSYGYTF